Each of the 26 T cell receptor beta chains below was sequenced from the same sample in a study of T cell clonotyping in hematopoietic cell transplantation. Profiled with immunoSEQ multiplex PCR; TCRdb holds only in-frame clones, not every one. The data hold about 17,000 clones, with over 90% observed a single time. What was sequenced was peripheral blood mononuclear cells. The source is a man aged 40-50 years in good health. Some clones in this sample may be carry-over from other donors' samples.

The rearrangement uses TRBV19 and TRBJ2-2; D not certain. The CDR3 loop spans 15 amino acids. The germline gives CDR1 LNHDA, CDR2 SQIVND (reference sequence). V was cut by 3 bases and J by 1 base, with 9 bases left in between. CDR3 bases: TGTGCCAGTAGTATGTCCAGTCTGAACACCGGGGAGCTGTTTTTT. Protein product: CASSMSSLNTGELFF.

The rearrangement joins TRBV5-6 to TRBJ2-7; D may be TRBD1 (6 bases). The CDR3 spans 15 residues. Per germline, CDR1 SGHDT and CDR2 YYEEEE. V gave up 5 bases and J gave up 0 bases, with 15 bases separating them. The CDR3: CASSQQGVSSYEQYF. The CDR3 DNA reads TGTGCCAGCAGTCAACAGGGAGTAAGCTCCTACGAGCAGTACTTC. Complete variable domain (other parts from reference TRBV5-6 and TRBJ2-7): DAGVTQSPTHLIKTRGQQVTLRCSPKSGHDTVSWYQQALGQGPQFIFQYYEEEERQRGNFPDRFSGHQFPNYSSELNVNALLLGDSALYLCASSQQGVSSYEQYFGPGTRLTVT.

The chain carries TRBV5-6 and TRBJ2-7; D not certain. The CDR3 sequence is 14 residues long. CDR1 and CDR2 (germline): SGHDT, YYEEEE. V shed 4 bases and J shed 3 bases, with 14 bases lying between them. The CDR3 reads CASSPSRPRYEQYF. The CDR3 coding sequence is TGTGCCAGCAGCCCCTCCCGGCCACGCTACGAGCAGTACTTC.

This chain joins TRBV2 and TRBJ1-5; tentative D call: TRBD1 (6 bases). The germline V gene has CDR1 SNHLY and CDR2 FYNNEI. The CDR3 extends over 16 amino acids. Trimming took off 6 bases at V and 6 bases at J, with 21 bases between the two ends. CDR3 loop: CASSSRSGESSQPQHF. As DNA, the CDR3 is TGTGCCAGCAGCAGTCGGTCAGGGGAGAGTTCTCAGCCCCAGCATTTT.

In this sample, this clone turned up a few times. This chain joins TRBV7-2 and TRBJ1-1; no definite D call. In germline, CDR1 is SGHTA, CDR2 FQGNSA. This CDR3 contains 12 residues. The germline V and J ends were trimmed by 3 bases and 2 bases, with 4 bases remaining between them. The CDR3 loop is CASSFANTEAFF. CDR3 DNA sequence: TGTGCCAGCAGCTTCGCTAACACTGAAGCTTTCTTT.

The chain uses TRBV7-2 and TRBJ2-3, with TRBD1 matching 7 bases. The V segment lost 4 bases and the J segment 5 bases; nucleotides outside the gene matches: 15. The CDR3 runs 17 residues. In germline, CDR1 is SGHTA, CDR2 FQGNSA. CDR3 nucleotides: TGTGCCAGCAGCTCGATAGAACAGGGGCTGAATGTAGATACGCAGTATTTT. This gives the protein CASSSIEQGLNVDTQYF.

This chain links TRBV6-4 with TRBJ2-2; no definite D call. The CDR3 sequence is 16 residues long. Trimming left V 5 bases short and J 4 bases short, with 17 bases between. In germline, CDR1 is MRHNA, CDR2 SNTAGT. This chain's CDR3 is CASSSPTSRGTGELFF. As DNA, the CDR3 is TGTGCCAGCAGTAGCCCGACGAGCCGTGGCACCGGGGAGCTGTTTTTT.

The chain carries TRBV7-2 and TRBJ1-3; no reliable D call. There are 15 residues in the CDR3. The ends were cut back, 5 bases at V and 0 bases at J, with 11 bases in the middle. Germline CDR1 SGHTA, CDR2 FQGNSA. As DNA, the CDR3 is TGTGCCAGCAGCCCCCAGGTGCACTCTGGAAACACCATATATTTT. It encodes CASSPQVHSGNTIYF.

The chain uses TRBV29-1 and TRBJ2-7, with 9 positions matching TRBD1. The germline gives CDR1 SQVTM, CDR2 ANQGSEA. After removal of 6 bases from V and 5 bases from J, the junction contained 5 bases not matched to a gene. The CDR3 covers 12 residues. The CDR3 bases are TGCAGCGTCCGGACAGGGGCGGACGAGCAGTACTTC. Its translation: CSVRTGADEQYF.

This clone was found once. The junction departs from the called germline gene at one end, perhaps through a read error. This sequence joins TRBV20-1 and TRBJ1-2, with TRBD1 matching 7 bases. CDR3 length: 10 amino acids. CDR1 and CDR2 (germline): DFQATT, SNEGSKA (reference sequence). The CDR3 protein is CSASAGTANF. CDR3 sequence (DNA): TGCAGTGCTAGTGCGGGGACAGCGAACTTC.

The table lists this clone with a count of one. The chain is built from TRBV30 and TRBJ2-7, with no clear D. This CDR3 has 13 amino acids. Per the germline V gene, CDR1 is GTSNPN and CDR2 is SVGIG (reference sequence). The ends were cut back, 0 bases at V and 6 bases at J, with 12 bases in the middle. CDR3 bases: TGTGCCTGGAGTGTAGCCCCCCCTGCCGAGCAGTACTTC. It specifies CAWSVAPPAEQYF.

The chain combines TRBV5-1 with TRBJ2-1, with 9 nucleotides matching TRBD2. J was trimmed by 5 bases and V by 4 bases; bases with no gene match: 4. Looked up from germline, CDR1 is SGHRS and CDR2 is YFSETQ. The length of the CDR3 is 14 residues. CDR3 region: CASSPSGTDNEQFF. The CDR3, as DNA: TGCGCCAGCAGCCCTAGCGGGACGGACAATGAGCAGTTCTTC.

Regarding this clone: One end of the junction varies from germline; a read error may be responsible. The V call is TRBV7-7, the J call TRBJ2-2; D might be TRBD2 (5 bases). CDR3 size: 14 residues. The germline gives CDR1 SSHAT, CDR2 FNYEAQ (reference sequence). CDR3 amino acids: CASSTTRGSGELFF. The CDR3 DNA sequence: TGTGCTAGCAGCACAACCCGGGGAAGCGGGGAGCTGTTTTTT.

The V gene is TRBV2, the J gene TRBJ2-5; no clear D. V lost 4 bases and J 5 bases, leaving 11 bases between the germline ends. This CDR3 comprises 13 residues. Looked up from germline, CDR1 is SNHLY and CDR2 is FYNNEI. The CDR3: CASSVESRETQYF. The CDR3 bases are TGTGCCAGCAGTGTCGAGTCACGGGAGACCCAGTACTTC.

The chain carries TRBV15 and TRBJ1-2; tentatively, D is TRBD1 (6 bases). CDR1 LNHNV and CDR2 YYDKDF come from the germline V gene (reference sequence). Trimming removed 1 base from V and 4 bases from J, with 22 bases in between. The CDR3 totals 18 residues. CDR3 sequence: CATSRGTNPGQFVYGYTF. The CDR3 DNA sequence: TGTGCCACCAGCAGAGGCACAAACCCCGGACAGTTCGTCTATGGCTACACCTTC. The entire variable domain, with the rest obtained from reference TRBV15 and TRBJ1-2, is as follows: DAMVIQNPRYQVTQFGKPVTLSCSQTLNHNVMYWYQQKSSQAPKLLFHYYDKDFNNEADTPDNFQSRRPNTSFCFLDIRSPGLGDTAMYLCATSRGTNPGQFVYGYTFGSGTRLTVV.

This clone was recorded once. This sequence joins TRBV30 and TRBJ1-4, with D possibly TRBD1 on 6 matching bases. Trimming removed 4 bases at V and 4 bases at J, with 13 bases between. This CDR3 region has 14 residues. Looked up from germline, CDR1 is GTSNPN and CDR2 is SVGIG (reference sequence). CDR3 residues: CAWTMTGLNEKLFF. In nucleotides, the CDR3 is TGTGCCTGGACCATGACAGGCCTTAATGAAAAACTGTTTTTT. The full variable domain, completed using reference TRBV30 and TRBJ1-4, is SQTIHQWPATLVQPVGSPLSLECTVEGTSNPNLYWYRQAAGRGLQLLFYSVGIGQISSEVPQNLSASRPQDRQFILSSKKLLLSDSGFYLCAWTMTGLNEKLFFGSGTQLSVL.

The V and J genes are TRBV18 and TRBJ2-7; D perhaps matches TRBD1 (6 bases). V shed 2 bases and J shed 3 bases, with 11 bases lying between them. Germline lookup yields CDR1 KGHSH and CDR2 LQKENI. The CDR3 is 14 residues long. The CDR3 nucleotides read TGTGCCAGCTCACCAGGGACACTTGGCTACGAGCAGTACTTC. This sequence encodes CASSPGTLGYEQYF.

V gene TRBV19 combines with J gene TRBJ2-5; D is possibly TRBD1 (6 bases). From germline, CDR1 is LNHDA and CDR2 SQIVND (reference sequence). Trimming shortened V by 2 bases and J by 1 base, and 8 bases separated the two germline ends. The CDR3 loop spans 14 amino acids. CDR3 coding DNA: TGTGCCAGTAGTATAACAGGGACCCAAGAGACCCAGTACTTC. Residues: CASSITGTQETQYF.

On this clone itself: This CDR3 is also generated by other DNA sequences in the sample. The chain is built from TRBV7-3 and TRBJ2-2; no clear D gene. The ends were cut back, 5 bases at V and 4 bases at J, with 5 bases in the middle. Germline CDR1 SGHTA, CDR2 FQGTGA. The CDR3 is 12 residues long. In DNA form, the CDR3 reads TGTGCCAGCAGCCTTGGCACCGGGGAGCTGTTTTTT. This gives the protein CASSLGTGELFF.

The chain recombines TRBV2 with TRBJ2-7; 7 positions match TRBD1. The CDR3 consists of 13 residues. Trimming removed 1 base from V and 4 bases from J; junction bases left unmatched: 1. Germline CDR1 is SNHLY and CDR2 is FYNNEI. CDR3 protein: CASSEDRGYEQYF. The DNA of the CDR3 is TGTGCCAGCAGTGAAGACAGGGGTTACGAGCAGTACTTC.

The chain joins TRBV28 to TRBJ2-7; the D gene is possibly TRBD2 (6 bases). Per the germline V gene, CDR1 is MDHEN and CDR2 is SYDVKM. The CDR3 totals 17 residues. V was cut by 5 bases and J by 0 bases, with 20 bases left in between. The CDR3 nucleotides are TGTGCCAGCAGTGCCCCAAGGGGCGGGGCAAGCTCCTACGAGCAGTACTTC. This translates into CASSAPRGGASSYEQYF. The full variable domain, in which reference TRBV28 and TRBJ2-7 provide the parts outside the CDR3, is DVKVTQSSRYLVKRTGEKVFLECVQDMDHENMFWYRQDPGLGLRLIYFSYDVKMKEKGDIPEGYSVSREKKERFSLILESASTNQTSMYLCASSAPRGGASSYEQYFGPGTRLTVT.

This sequence joins TRBV4-3 and TRBJ1-3, with D possibly TRBD1 on 6 matching bases. The germline V gene has CDR1 LGHNA and CDR2 YSLEER. The CDR3 spans 16 residues. Trimming left V 3 bases short and J 4 bases short, with 16 bases between. CDR3 amino acids: CASSQSVPGAGNTIYF. CDR3 coding DNA: TGCGCCAGCAGCCAGTCGGTCCCGGGGGCGGGAAACACCATATATTTT.

J is TRBJ2-7 and V is TRBV27; 11 bases align to TRBD2. CDR1 and CDR2 (germline): MNHEY, SMNVEV (reference sequence). This CDR3 spans 16 amino acids. With V trimmed by 2 bases and J by 3 bases, 6 bases remained unmatched. The CDR3 DNA reads as TGTGCCAGCAGTTTAAGGCTAGCGGGAGGACACTACGAGCAGTACTTC. This sequence encodes CASSLRLAGGHYEQYF.

The V call is TRBV6-6, the J call TRBJ2-7; D may be TRBD1 or TRBD2 (6 bases each). Germline CDR1 is MNHNY and CDR2 is SVGAGI (reference sequence). Trimming removed 2 bases at V and 0 bases at J, with 8 bases between. There are 14 residues in the CDR3. The CDR3 DNA sequence: TGTGCCAGCAGTTACAGGGGGGCCTCCTACGAGCAGTACTTC. Translating it yields CASSYRGASYEQYF.

The V and J genes are TRBV28 and TRBJ2-5; D possibly corresponds to TRBD2 (5 bases). The CDR3 runs 14 residues. CDR1 is MDHEN, CDR2 SYDVKM, per germline. V was shortened by 2 bases and J by 6 bases, with 13 bases between the two germline ends. The CDR3 DNA sequence: TGTGCCAGCAGTTTAGGCTCCGGGGTCAAGACCCAGTACTTC. This encodes CASSLGSGVKTQYF.

CDR3: CASRTGGNQPQHF. CDR3 in DNA: TGTGCCAGCAGGACAGGGGGCAATCAGCCCCAGCATTTT. The genes are TRBV2 and TRBJ1-5, with 8 bases fitting TRBD1. The CDR3 loop spans 13 amino acids. Germline trimming cut 6 bases from V and 2 bases from J; bases unmatched to any gene: 0. Germline CDR1 reads SNHLY; CDR2 reads FYNNEI.